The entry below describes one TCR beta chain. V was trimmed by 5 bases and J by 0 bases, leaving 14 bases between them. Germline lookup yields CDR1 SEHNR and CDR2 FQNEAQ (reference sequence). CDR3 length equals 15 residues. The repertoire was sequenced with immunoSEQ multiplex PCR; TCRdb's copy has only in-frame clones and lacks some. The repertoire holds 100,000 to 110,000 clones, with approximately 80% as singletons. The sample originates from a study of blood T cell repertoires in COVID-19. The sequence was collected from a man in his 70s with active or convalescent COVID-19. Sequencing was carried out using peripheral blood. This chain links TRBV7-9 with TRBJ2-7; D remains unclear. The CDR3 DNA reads TGTGCCAGCAGCCCAACCTCCAGGAACTCCTACGAGCAGTACTTC. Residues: CASSPTSRNSYEQYF.